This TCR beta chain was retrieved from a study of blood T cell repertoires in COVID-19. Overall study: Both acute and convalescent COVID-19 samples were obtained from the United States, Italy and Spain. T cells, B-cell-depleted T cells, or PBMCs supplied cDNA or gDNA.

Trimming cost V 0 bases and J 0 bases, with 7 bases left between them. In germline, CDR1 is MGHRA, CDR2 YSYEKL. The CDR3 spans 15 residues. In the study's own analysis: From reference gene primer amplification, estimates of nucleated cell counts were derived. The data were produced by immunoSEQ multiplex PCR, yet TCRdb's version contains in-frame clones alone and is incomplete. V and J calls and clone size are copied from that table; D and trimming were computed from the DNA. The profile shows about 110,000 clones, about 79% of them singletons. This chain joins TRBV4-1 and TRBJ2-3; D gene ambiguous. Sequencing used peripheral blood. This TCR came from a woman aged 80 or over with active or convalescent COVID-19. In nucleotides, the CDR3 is TGCGCCAGCAGCCAAGACGGGTATAGCACAGATACGCAGTATTTT. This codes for CASSQDGYSTDTQYF.